These 32 T cell receptor beta chains were all obtained from the same sample, sequenced in a study of cytomegalovirus exposure and HLA in healthy donors. 13 Jbeta primers and 60 Vbeta primers were used for the PCR. The protocol was immunoSEQ multiplex PCR, while the TCRdb copy is restricted to in-frame clones and leaves out a portion. The table lists about 160,000 clones, 70% to 90% of them singletons, with around 6.7% in the top ten. Sequencing input: PBMCs. The source of these receptors is a woman aged 25 to 39 in good health and CMV-seropositive.

The chain couples TRBV5-1 to TRBJ2-5; a possible D gene is TRBD1 (6 bases). This CDR3 contains 14 residues. V was pared by 5 bases and J by 2 bases, with 13 bases between. The germline V gene has CDR1 SGHRS and CDR2 YFSETQ. CDR3 DNA: TGCGCCAGCAGTTCAGGGGACCATCAAGAGACCCAGTACTTC. This codes for CASSSGDHQETQYF.

This chain joins TRBV5-6 and TRBJ2-6, with TRBD1 matching over 8 bases. CDR3 size: 17 residues. Trimming cost V 2 bases and J 0 bases; bases outside gene matches: 4. CDR1 and CDR2 (germline): SGHDT, YYEEEE. This CDR3 reads CASSFTGGFSGANVLTF. CDR3 in DNA: TGTGCCAGCAGCTTCACAGGGGGTTTCTCTGGGGCCAACGTCCTGACTTTC.

This clone was observed once. The chain links TRBV19 to TRBJ2-7; 10 bases map to TRBD1. CDR1 is LNHDA and CDR2 is SQIVND in the germline V gene (reference sequence). Trimming removed 3 bases from V and 6 bases from J; junction bases left unmatched: 17. The CDR3 has 18 residues. CDR3 protein: CASSITIPRDRGLREQYF. The DNA of the CDR3 is TGTGCCAGTAGTATTACTATTCCCCGGGACAGGGGACTCCGCGAGCAGTACTTC.

This chain connects TRBV6-1 to TRBJ2-2; TRBD2 matches at 7 bases. CDR1 and CDR2 (germline): MNHNS, SASEGT. V lost 5 bases and J lost 5; bases outside the gene matches: 8. The CDR3 has 15 amino acids. CDR3 coding DNA: TGTGCCAGCAGTAGAAAGGGAGGGGAAACCGGGGAGCTGTTTTTT. Residues: CASSRKGGETGELFF.

The chain employs TRBV13 and TRBJ2-7, with TRBD1 identical over 7 bases. Germline CDR1 PRHDT, CDR2 FYEKMQ (reference sequence). This CDR3 has 14 residues. The V gene end was trimmed by 7 bases and the J gene end by 2 bases; junction bases not matched to a gene: 8. The CDR3 nucleotides are TGTGCCAGCAACACGGGACAGAGTGCCTACGAGCAGTACTTC. Translation gives CASNTGQSAYEQYF.

The chain links TRBV27 to TRBJ2-1; weak D call: TRBD2 (6 bases). Germline assignment: CDR1 MNHEY and CDR2 SMNVEV (reference sequence). The CDR3 loop spans 17 amino acids. V lost 3 bases, J lost 1 base, and 16 bases lay in between. CDR3 DNA: TGTGCCAGCAGTTTCCTTGAGGGGAGGAGTTCCTACAATGAGCAGTTCTTC. This encodes CASSFLEGRSSYNEQFF.

The genes are TRBV2 and TRBJ2-7, with 12 bases matching TRBD1. With 4 bases clipped from V and 3 bases from J, the junction kept 7 bases outside the gene matches. This CDR3 comprises 16 residues. The germline gives CDR1 SNHLY, CDR2 FYNNEI. CDR3 nucleotides: TGTGCCAGCAGTGGGCCGGGACAGGGGGCACACTACGAGCAGTACTTC. It codes for CASSGPGQGAHYEQYF.

The chain combines TRBV5-1 with TRBJ2-1; 9 nucleotides line up with TRBD2. J was trimmed by 4 bases and V by 0 bases; bases with no gene match: 2. This CDR3 region has 15 residues. CDR1 is SGHRS, CDR2 YFSETQ, per germline. CDR3 in amino acids: CASSLEAGGYNEQFF. The CDR3 DNA is TGCGCCAGCAGCTTGGAAGCGGGGGGTTACAATGAGCAGTTCTTC.

The chain combines TRBV4-2 with TRBJ1-2; the D gene is possibly TRBD1 (6 bases). The CDR3 has 16 amino acids. The V end was cut by 2 bases, the J end by 6 bases, with 19 bases between. Germline V gene lookup returns CDR1 LGHNA and CDR2 YNFKEQ. Written as DNA, the CDR3 is TGTGCCAGCAGCCAACCGTACGACAGGCGCCCAGATGGCTACACCTTC. This gives the protein CASSQPYDRRPDGYTF.

This clone was seen a few times. This sample includes further DNA sequences coding for the same CDR3. V usage is TRBV7-2 and J usage is TRBJ2-1, with a weak D call TRBD1 (6 bases). CDR3 length: 13 residues. The germline V gene encodes CDR1 SGHTA and CDR2 FQGNSA. The V end was cut by 1 base, the J end by 7 bases, with 8 bases between. This chain's CDR3 is CASSLGTENEQFF. CDR3 sequence (DNA): TGTGCCAGCAGCTTAGGGACAGAAAATGAGCAGTTCTTC. The full variable domain, completed using reference TRBV7-2 and TRBJ2-1, is GAGVSQSPSNKVTEKGKDVELRCDPISGHTALYWYRQSLGQGLEFLIYFQGNSAPDKSGLPSDRFSAERTGGSVSTLTIQRTQQEDSAVYLCASSLGTENEQFFGPGTRLTVL.

This clone has only one observation. This rearrangement joins TRBV5-1 to TRBJ2-2; 9 nucleotides match TRBD1. CDR1 is SGHRS and CDR2 is YFSETQ in the germline V gene. The ends lost 1 base at V and 6 bases at J; junction bases unmatched: 7. The length of the CDR3 is 16 residues. CDR3 region: CASSLRGQGKAGELFF. CDR3 DNA sequence: TGCGCCAGCAGCTTGAGGGGACAGGGAAAGGCCGGGGAGCTGTTTTTT.

V and J are TRBV4-1 and TRBJ2-1; TRBD2 matches 12 bases. The CDR3 covers 18 residues. Germline V gives CDR1 MGHRA, CDR2 YSYEKL. J lost 9 bases, V lost 0 bases, and 12 bases had no gene match. The DNA of the CDR3 is TGCGCCAGCAGCCAAGATTTATTCGGGCTAGCGGGGGGGGGTGAGCAGTTCTTC. The encoded protein is CASSQDLFGLAGGGEQFF.

In its sample, this clone was seen once. This sample also contains other DNA sequences that code for the same CDR3. This chain connects TRBV2 to TRBJ2-6, with TRBD1 identical over 7 bases. This CDR3 region has 17 residues. V shed 9 bases and J 0 bases; nucleotides not matched to a gene: 11. CDR1 and CDR2 (germline): SNHLY, FYNNEI. The CDR3 protein is CASIRGTVGSGANVLTF. The CDR3 bases are TGTGCCAGTATCCGAGGGACAGTAGGCTCTGGGGCCAACGTCCTGACTTTC.

The J gene is TRBJ2-3, the V gene TRBV6-5; the match to TRBD2 covers 7 bases. The CDR3 has 15 amino acids. V was clipped by 4 bases and J by 2 bases; unmatched bases: 6. Germline assignment: CDR1 MNHEY and CDR2 SVGAGI. The CDR3 DNA follows: TGTGCCAGCAGTTCCGGGGGGTACTCCACAGATACGCAGTATTTT. Its translation: CASSSGGYSTDTQYF.

CDR3 sequence reads: CASSLAVLEDTEAFF. The CDR3, as DNA: TGTGCCAGCAGCTTAGCGGTGTTGGAGGACACTGAAGCTTTCTTT. J is TRBJ1-1 and V is TRBV11-3, with no clear D. This CDR3 contains 15 residues. CDR1 and CDR2 from the germline V gene are SGHNT and YENEEA. Trimming cost V 1 base and J 3 bases, with 12 bases left between them.

This chain joins TRBV4-3 and TRBJ1-6; D gene unclear. CDR1 is LGHNA, CDR2 YSLEER, per germline. Trimming cost V 1 base and J 3 bases, with 13 bases left between them. The CDR3 has 17 residues. The CDR3 DNA is TGCGCCAGCAGCCAAGGGAGCAGCCTAGACTATAATTCACCCCTCCACTTT. This sequence encodes CASSQGSSLDYNSPLHF.

The chain is built from TRBV13 and TRBJ2-1; 12 bases match TRBD2. Germline-derived CDR1 and CDR2 are PRHDT and FYEKMQ (reference sequence). Unmatched junction bases numbered 1, after V lost 0 bases and J lost 7 bases. The CDR3 has 15 residues. This CDR3 is CASSLGLAGGNEQFF. In DNA, the CDR3 is TGTGCCAGCAGCTTAGGACTAGCGGGGGGAAATGAGCAGTTCTTC. Combining the CDR3 with reference TRBV13 and TRBJ2-1 gives the whole variable domain AAGVIQSPRHLIKEKRETATLKCYPIPRHDTVYWYQQGPGQDPQFLISFYEKMQSDKGSIPDRFSAQQFSDYHSELNMSSLELGDSALYFCASSLGLAGGNEQFFGPGTRLTVL.

The chain couples TRBV7-9 to TRBJ2-7; tentative D call: TRBD1 (6 bases). The CDR3 is 14 residues long. The V gene's germline CDR1 is SEHNR and CDR2 FQNEAQ (reference sequence). V gave up 5 bases and J gave up 3 bases, with 14 bases separating them. The CDR3 region is CASSTSEGVYEQYF. In DNA, the CDR3 is TGTGCCAGCAGCACCAGCGAGGGGGTCTACGAGCAGTACTTC. Variable domain in full (rest from reference TRBV7-9 and TRBJ2-7): DTGVSQNPRHKITKRGQNVTFRCDPISEHNRLYWYRQTLGQGPEFLTYFQNEAQLEKSRLLSDRFSAERPKGSFSTLEIQRTEQGDSAMYLCASSTSEGVYEQYFGPGTRLTVT.

The gene calls are TRBV5-4 and TRBJ1-1; tentative D call: TRBD1 (6 bases). V was shortened by 4 bases and J by 0 bases, with 13 bases between the two germline ends. CDR1 SGHNT and CDR2 YYREEE come from the germline V gene (reference sequence). This CDR3 region has 15 residues. Written as DNA, the CDR3 is TGTGCCAGCAGCGGACAGTGGGGCATGAACACTGAAGCTTTCTTT. It translates to CASSGQWGMNTEAFF.

This clone appeared a few times. J is TRBJ1-5 and V is TRBV19; 10 bases are a match to TRBD1. The CDR3 extends over 16 amino acids. V lost 3 bases, J lost 1 base, and 3 bases stayed unmatched. Germline-derived CDR1 and CDR2 are LNHDA and SQIVND (reference sequence). CDR3 coding DNA: TGTGCCAGTAGTATGGGACAGGGGAGAAGCAATCAGCCCCAGCATTTT. Translation gives CASSMGQGRSNQPQHF.

The J gene is TRBJ1-4, the V gene TRBV7-2; D remains unclear. V was trimmed by 3 bases and J by 8 bases, leaving 19 bases between them. The CDR3 has 16 residues. Germline V gene data show CDR1 as SGHTA and CDR2 as FQGNSA. CDR3 region: CASSFSTRREGEKLFF. The CDR3 nucleotides are TGTGCCAGCAGCTTCTCCACCCGGAGGGAGGGAGAAAAACTGTTTTTT.

The V gene is TRBV27, the J gene TRBJ2-1; weak D call: TRBD1 (6 bases). The germline gives CDR1 MNHEY, CDR2 SMNVEV (reference sequence). Trimming took off 3 bases at V and 8 bases at J, with 11 bases between the two ends. The CDR3 has 13 residues. Written as DNA, the CDR3 is TGTGCCAGCAGTTTTGGACAGATCTATGAGCAGTTCTTC. It is translated as CASSFGQIYEQFF.

The V and J genes are TRBV30 and TRBJ1-1; no firm D call. Germline-derived CDR1 and CDR2 are GTSNPN and SVGIG (reference sequence). The CDR3 loop spans 13 amino acids. V gave up 4 bases and J gave up 4 bases, with 13 bases separating them. CDR3 region: CAWNRGLGTEAFF. The CDR3 DNA reads TGTGCCTGGAATCGGGGATTGGGCACTGAAGCTTTCTTT.

The DNA of the CDR3 is TGTGCCAGCAGCCCGGGACTAGCGGGGGGGCCAGATACGCAGTATTTT. This codes for CASSPGLAGGPDTQYF. V is TRBV11-3 and J is TRBJ2-3; 16 bases align to TRBD2. V trimming: 5 bases; J trimming: 4 bases; junction bases outside the gene matches: 3. The CDR3 has 16 amino acids. The germline CDR1 and CDR2 sequences are SGHNT and YENEEA.

In its sample, this clone was seen once. The V gene is TRBV11-2, the J gene TRBJ2-7; TRBD2 might be the D (5 bases). CDR3 size: 15 residues. Trimming shortened V by 5 bases and J by 5 bases, and 19 bases separated the two germline ends. Per the germline V gene, CDR1 is SGHAT and CDR2 is FQNNGV. The CDR3 here is CASSPGGPPKNEQYF. Here the CDR3 DNA reads TGTGCCAGCAGCCCAGGCGGGCCCCCGAAGAACGAGCAGTACTTC.

As to this clone: It differs at one base from a far larger clone, so likely a read error. Other DNA variants within this sample encode the same CDR3. The V call is TRBV5-1, the J call TRBJ1-5, with D possibly matching TRBD1 (5 bases). Germline V CDR1 and CDR2: SGHRS, YFSETQ. The V end was cut by 0 bases, the J end by 6 bases, with 13 bases between. The CDR3 spans 15 residues. The CDR3 sequence: CASSLGTGTGQPQHF. The CDR3 coding sequence is TGCGCCAGCAGCTTGGGAACAGGAACAGGTCAGCCCCAGCATTTT.

V and J are TRBV18 and TRBJ1-5; 9 bases match TRBD1. Germline assignment: CDR1 KGHSH and CDR2 LQKENI. J gave up 9 bases and V 5 bases, and 8 bases lay outside the gene matches. The CDR3 covers 14 residues. The CDR3 protein is CASSSNRGQRPQHF. The CDR3 DNA follows: TGTGCCAGCTCATCGAACAGGGGGCAGCGGCCCCAGCATTTT.

The chain has TRBV28 and TRBJ1-2; D might be TRBD1 (5 bases). Per germline, CDR1 MDHEN and CDR2 SYDVKM. The CDR3 is 15 amino acids. V lost 5 bases and J 0 bases, leaving 13 bases between the germline ends. CDR3 sequence: CASSGQGRANYGYTF. The CDR3 DNA is TGTGCCAGCAGTGGGCAGGGTAGGGCTAACTATGGCTACACCTTC.

The chain has TRBV28 and TRBJ1-4; TRBD1 is a possible D gene (5 bases). Germline V gene lookup returns CDR1 MDHEN and CDR2 SYDVKM. V lost 6 bases and J 2 bases, leaving 13 bases between the germline ends. This CDR3 has 15 residues. The CDR3 region is CASSLTGSTNEKLFF. CDR3 nucleotides: TGTGCCAGCAGCCTCACAGGATCCACTAATGAAAAACTGTTTTTT.

CDR3 in DNA: TGTGCCAGCAGTGATACAGGGGGCGCGGAAGAGACCCAGTACTTC. As protein: CASSDTGGAEETQYF. The genes are TRBV25-1 and TRBJ2-5, with 9 bases matching TRBD1. Germline lookup yields CDR1 MGHDK and CDR2 SYGVNS. The CDR3 totals 15 residues. V lost 3 bases and J lost 3; bases outside the gene matches: 5.

The rearrangement links TRBV9 to TRBJ2-7; 8 bases are a match to TRBD2. V gave up 1 base and J gave up 2 bases; unmatched junction bases: 2. The germline CDR1 and CDR2 sequences are SGDLS and YYNGEE. The CDR3 consists of 14 residues. CDR3 sequence (DNA): TGTGCCAGCAGCGTAAGCGGGGGAACCTACGAGCAGTACTTC. This sequence encodes CASSVSGGTYEQYF.

The chain is built from TRBV10-3 and TRBJ2-7; 9 positions match TRBD2. The CDR3 runs 17 residues. Looked up from germline, CDR1 is ENHRY and CDR2 is SYGVKD. The V and J ends lost 0 bases and 2 bases, in that order; junction bases with no gene match: 8. The CDR3 nucleotides are TGTGCCATCAGTGAGTCAGGAAGCGGGGGGCCCACCTACGAGCAGTACTTC. Translated: CAISESGSGGPTYEQYF.